These 12 T cell receptor beta chains were sequenced from one sample in a study of T cells in Graves' hyperthyroidism and ophthalmopathy. The source material, RNA transcripts, was used to amplify TCR beta CDR3 regions. The study used the HTBI primer set for a first-round RT-PCR of the TCR CDR3. TCRdb re-analysed the multiplex PCR reads in MiXCR, keeping a single row per CDR3 protein. The sample consists of roughly 740,000 distinct CDR3 sequences, roughly 17% of them appearing once. The specimen sequenced was blood. The source is a man between 18 and 35 years old with Graves' hyperthyroidism.

This clonotype has more than one count but fewer than ten. This clone may be a read error of a much larger clone one base away. This rearrangement joins TRBV12-3 or TRBV12-4 to TRBJ1-5; D ambiguous. The V and J ends lost 1 base and 0 bases respectively, with 13 bases between them. CDR3 length equals 17 residues. The CDR3 spells CASSLGPELDSNQPQHF. The CDR3, as DNA: TGTGCCAGCAGTTTAGGGCCCGAGCTTGATAGCAATCAGCCCCAGCATTTT.

In this sample, this clonotype turned up a few times. The CDR3, as DNA: TGTGCCAGCAGCTTAAATCAAGCGGGAGGGCCGGAGACCCAGTACTTC. Its translation: CASSLNQAGGPETQYF. This sequence joins TRBV11-1 and TRBJ2-5, with 10 bases identical to TRBD2. The CDR3 runs 16 residues. Germline values: CDR1 SGHAT, CDR2 FQDESV (reference sequence). V lost 2 bases to trimming and J lost 5 bases; unmatched junction nucleotides: 8.

This clonotype has only a few counts. The chain recombines TRBV29-1 with TRBJ2-1, with 8 bases lining up with TRBD2. This CDR3 comprises 13 residues. J was trimmed by 8 bases and V by 7 bases; bases with no gene match: 10. Germline CDR1 SQVTM, CDR2 ANQGSEA. The CDR3 protein is CSAAGAGVYEQFF. The CDR3 DNA follows: TGCAGCGCAGCGGGAGCGGGTGTATATGAGCAGTTCTTC.

In its sample, this clonotype was seen many times. J is TRBJ2-7 and V is TRBV6-1; 8 bases agree with TRBD1. Germline V CDR1 and CDR2: MNHNS, SASEGT. With V trimmed by 6 bases and J by 6 bases, 7 bases remained unmatched. This CDR3 spans 13 amino acids. CDR3 sequence: CASSIPGGSEQYF. CDR3 nucleotides: TGTGCCAGCAGCATCCCAGGGGGCTCCGAGCAGTACTTC.

The table lists this clonotype with many counts. The chain combines TRBV6-2 or TRBV6-3 with TRBJ2-1; D might be TRBD2 (6 bases). The CDR3 loop spans 15 amino acids. Deletions cut 5 bases from V and 4 bases from J, with 15 bases between. Germline-derived CDR1 and CDR2 are MNHEY and SVGEGT. CDR3 sequence: CASSVLTGAYNEQFF. The CDR3 coding sequence is TGTGCCAGCAGTGTACTTACGGGAGCTTACAATGAGCAGTTCTTC.

This clonotype was detected ten times or more. The V and J genes are TRBV27 and TRBJ2-3, with 13 bases aligning to TRBD2. V shed 6 bases, J shed 0 bases, and the junction held 15 bases outside the gene matches. The CDR3 loop spans 20 amino acids. Germline V lookup: CDR1 MNHEY, CDR2 SMNVEV (reference sequence). The CDR3 reads CASSPNPGLAGFSSTDTQYF. For the CDR3, the DNA is TGTGCCAGCAGCCCTAACCCGGGACTAGCGGGATTCTCTAGCACAGATACGCAGTATTTT.

This clonotype was found a few times. A much larger clone lies one base from this, so it may be a read error. As the CDR3 is not closed by the conserved phenylalanine or tryptophan, this likely results from a read error. The rearrangement links TRBV27 to TRBJ2-1; TRBD1 matches at 7 bases. The V and J ends lost 3 bases and 1 base, in that order; junction bases with no gene match: 3. The germline V gene encodes CDR1 MNHEY and CDR2 SMNVEV (reference sequence). This CDR3 is built from 15 residues. CDR3: CASSFRDRSYNEQFL. The CDR3 region has the DNA TGTGCCAGCAGTTTTAGGGACAGATCCTACAATGAGCAGTTCCTC.

The chain carries TRBV29-1 and TRBJ2-1, with TRBD2 matching over 7 bases. The V segment lost 7 bases and the J segment 2 bases; nucleotides outside the gene matches: 8. The CDR3 is 14 residues long. Germline values: CDR1 SQVTM, CDR2 ANQGSEA. This CDR3 is CSAGLDTTYNEQFF. The CDR3 region has the DNA TGCAGCGCCGGACTAGATACCACCTACAATGAGCAGTTCTTC.

This clonotype was counted at least ten times. The chain combines TRBV28 with TRBJ2-5; tentatively, D is TRBD2 (7 bases). Per the germline V gene, CDR1 is MDHEN and CDR2 is SYDVKM. The CDR3 spans 14 residues. Trimming cost V 6 bases and J 2 bases, with 13 bases left between them. The CDR3 is CASRGGDTQETQYF. Here the CDR3 DNA reads TGTGCCAGCAGGGGGGGGGACACACAAGAGACCCAGTACTTC.

The table lists this clonotype with many counts. CDR3 loop: CASSFSRKYGYTF. Written as DNA, the CDR3 is TGTGCCAGCAGTTTTTCCCGGAAATATGGCTACACCTTC. This chain connects TRBV28 to TRBJ1-2, with D uncertain. In germline, CDR1 is MDHEN, CDR2 SYDVKM. V gave up 3 bases and J gave up 5 bases, with 10 bases separating them. The CDR3 loop spans 13 amino acids.

This clonotype was seen more than once but under ten times. V usage is TRBV20-1 and J usage is TRBJ2-7, with D uncertain. The germline V and J ends were trimmed by 2 bases and 6 bases, with 5 bases remaining between them. CDR3 length equals 10 residues. The germline V gene has CDR1 DFQATT and CDR2 SNEGSKA (reference sequence). The CDR3 nucleotides are TGCAGTGCTAGACCCACCGAGCAGTACTTC. Protein sequence: CSARPTEQYF.

This chain joins TRBV6-1 and TRBJ1-5; 7 nucleotides align to TRBD1. Germline loops: CDR1 MNHNS, CDR2 SASEGT. The CDR3 consists of 15 residues. The trim removed 8 bases at V and 5 bases at J, leaving 12 bases unmatched. The CDR3 nucleotides are TGTGCCAGCTCTATTGACGGGACAGTAGATCAGCCCCAGCATTTT. It specifies CASSIDGTVDQPQHF.